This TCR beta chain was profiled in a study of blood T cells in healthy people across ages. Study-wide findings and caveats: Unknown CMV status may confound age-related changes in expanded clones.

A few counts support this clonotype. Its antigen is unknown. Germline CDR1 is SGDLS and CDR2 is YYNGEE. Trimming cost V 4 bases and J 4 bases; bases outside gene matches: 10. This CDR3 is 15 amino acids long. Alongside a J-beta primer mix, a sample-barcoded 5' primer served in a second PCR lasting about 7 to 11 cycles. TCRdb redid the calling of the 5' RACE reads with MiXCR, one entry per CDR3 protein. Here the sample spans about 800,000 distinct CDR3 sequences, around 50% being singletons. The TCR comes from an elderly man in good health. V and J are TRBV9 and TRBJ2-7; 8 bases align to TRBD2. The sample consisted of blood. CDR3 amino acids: CASSPIAGGGYEQYF. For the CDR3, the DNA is TGTGCCAGCAGCCCCATCGCCGGGGGGGGATACGAGCAGTACTTC. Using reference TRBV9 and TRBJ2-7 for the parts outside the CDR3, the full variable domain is DSGVTQTPKHLITATGQRVTLRCSPRSGDLSVYWYQQSLDQGLQFLIQYYNGEERAKGNILERFSAQQFPDLHSELNLSSLELGDSALYFCASSPIAGGGYEQYFGPGTRLTVT.